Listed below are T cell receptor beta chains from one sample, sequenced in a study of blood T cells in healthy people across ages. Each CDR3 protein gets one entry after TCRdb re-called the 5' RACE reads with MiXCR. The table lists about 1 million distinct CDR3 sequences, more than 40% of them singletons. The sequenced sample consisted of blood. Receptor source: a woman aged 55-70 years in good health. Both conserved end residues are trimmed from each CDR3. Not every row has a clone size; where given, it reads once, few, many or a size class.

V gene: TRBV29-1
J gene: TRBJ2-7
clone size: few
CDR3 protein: SVEDGGHLYEQY

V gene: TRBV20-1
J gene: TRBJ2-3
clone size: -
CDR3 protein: SAQTSADTQY

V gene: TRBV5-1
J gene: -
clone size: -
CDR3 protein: ASSLEASKAYEQY

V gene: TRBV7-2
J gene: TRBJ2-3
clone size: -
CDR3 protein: ASSFPEDHSTDTQY

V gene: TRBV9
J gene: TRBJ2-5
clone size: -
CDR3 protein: ASSVGGHGETQY

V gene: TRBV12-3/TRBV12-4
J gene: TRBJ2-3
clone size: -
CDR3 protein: ASSFGGVRTDTQY

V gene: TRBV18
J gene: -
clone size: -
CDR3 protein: ASSDGLAGSNEQF

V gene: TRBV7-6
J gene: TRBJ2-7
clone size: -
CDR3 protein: ASSDSGGSSYEQY

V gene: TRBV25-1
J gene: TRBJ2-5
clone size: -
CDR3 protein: AGSPLGAAQETQY

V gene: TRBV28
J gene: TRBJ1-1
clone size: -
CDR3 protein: ASSMGGDTEAF

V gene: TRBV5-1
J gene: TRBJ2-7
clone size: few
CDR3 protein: ASAASGGLYEQY

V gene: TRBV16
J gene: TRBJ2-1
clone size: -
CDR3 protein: ASSRNNRGGNGQF

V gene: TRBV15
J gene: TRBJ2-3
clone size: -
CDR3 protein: AASRDRADTQY

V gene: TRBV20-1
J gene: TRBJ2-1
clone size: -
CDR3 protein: SAREMGLAGGGNEQF

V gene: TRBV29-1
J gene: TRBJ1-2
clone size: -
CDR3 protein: SVGKGQGANYGYT

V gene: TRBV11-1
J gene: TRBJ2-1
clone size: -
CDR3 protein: ASSPSGGVGNEQF

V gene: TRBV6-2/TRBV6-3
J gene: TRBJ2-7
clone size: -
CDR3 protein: ASSTLQGMGYEQY

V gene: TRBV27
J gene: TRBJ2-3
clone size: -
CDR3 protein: ASYYSGSRTDTQY